The following is a T cell receptor (beta chain) sequence with its context. Antigen: not known. The repertoire was sequenced with immunoSEQ multiplex PCR; TCRdb's copy has only in-frame clones and lacks some. The sample holds about 91,000 clones, roughly 97% seen once. This entry belongs to a study of siplizumab effects on memory and regulatory T cells. Overall study findings and caveats: Naive T cells seemed more diverse than memory cells; they also seemed major alloresponse contributors. With siplizumab, mappable alloreactive CD4+ clones averaged around 70% Treg-derived, versus less than 30% in controls.

Unstimulated TEMRA, naive, memory and effector memory subsets were sequenced in a few donor pairs. V lost 6 bases, J lost 1 base, and 19 bases stayed unmatched. The germline CDR1 and CDR2 sequences are PRHDT and FYEKMQ (reference sequence). The CDR3 sequence is 19 residues long. The V gene is TRBV13, the J gene TRBJ1-2; 8 positions agree with TRBD1. The specimen was naive CD4+ T cells sorted from blood. This TCR came from a human donor in good health. CDR3 DNA sequence: TGTGCCAGCAGGCTAACAACCTTAGGGACAGGCCAACTTAACTATGGCTACACCTTC. Translation: CASRLTTLGTGQLNYGYTF.